The 28 T cell receptor beta chains given below trace back to one sample, sequenced in a study of Tregs in tolerant kidney transplant recipients. The nonmyeloablative bone marrow transplants came from related graft donors, with transient mixed chimerism. This table comes from immunoSEQ multiplex PCR, and its TCRdb copy is limited to in-frame clones, with some not included. The sample holds 20,000 to 30,000 clones. The sequenced sample was CD4+ T cells from blood (PBMCs), obtained 6 months after the transplant. The receptor set was obtained from a human patient who received a combined kidney and bone marrow transplant. The graft donor may have contributed some T cells.

As concerns this clone: The read finishes 3 residues shy of the CDR3 end, and the germline J gene is used to complete it. The rearrangement joins TRBV7-2 to TRBJ2-3; 7 bases align to TRBD1. The length of the CDR3 is 16 residues. CDR1 and CDR2 (germline): SGHTA, FQGNSA. V shed 0 bases, J shed 2 bases, and the junction held 5 bases outside the gene matches. The CDR3 DNA, read in part, is TGTGCCAGCAGCTTAGCCAGGGGGACCATCACAGATACG. It is translated as CASSLARGTITDT. The CDR3 as a whole reads CASSLARGTITDTQYF.

On this clone itself: The CDR3 end is not reached by the read, which stops 3 residues before it; the germline J gene fills it in. The chain has TRBV19 and TRBJ2-3; 8 bases agree with TRBD2. Germline CDR1 LNHDA, CDR2 SQIVND (reference sequence). The CDR3 covers 17 residues. The trim removed 3 bases at V and 1 base at J, leaving 9 bases unmatched. The CDR3 here is CASSIQRGAGGTDTQYF. The sequenced part of the CDR3 DNA is TGTGCCAGTAGTATCCAGAGGGGAGCGGGGGGCACAGATACG.

About this clone: The DNA ends 3 residues before the CDR3 does, and the rest of the CDR3 is filled in from the germline J gene. The chain uses TRBV2 and TRBJ2-1; weak D call: TRBD2 (6 bases). V lost 6 bases and J 0 bases, leaving 15 bases between the germline ends. The CDR3 is made up of 16 amino acids. Per germline, CDR1 SNHLY and CDR2 FYNNEI. CDR3 DNA, as far as it was read: TGTGCCAGCAGCCCCCGGGGGAGAGGCTCCTACAATGAG. Protein: CASSPRGRGSYNE. The whole CDR3 sequence is CASSPRGRGSYNEQFF.

On this clone itself: Read coverage stops 3 residues before the CDR3 terminus; the germline J gene supplies the remainder. The V gene is TRBV2, the J gene TRBJ1-3; 8 bases are a match to TRBD1. The germline CDR1 and CDR2 sequences are SNHLY and FYNNEI. The CDR3 has 16 amino acids. Germline trimming cut 1 base from V and 2 bases from J; bases unmatched to any gene: 4. The CDR3: CASSEGGTGPGNTIYF. CDR3 bases read: TGTGCCAGCAGTGAAGGAGGGACAGGCCCTGGAAACACC.

Judged by frequency, this clone is medium-sized. Read coverage stops 3 residues before the CDR3 terminus; the germline J gene supplies the remainder. This chain connects TRBV12-5 to TRBJ1-2, with TRBD1 as a possible D gene (5 bases). The CDR3 runs 13 residues. Germline CDR1 and CDR2: LGHNT and FRNRAP. CDR3 sequence reads: CASGLYQGQGYTF. Partial CDR3 DNA: TGTGCTAGTGGTTTGTACCAGGGTCAAGGC.

About this clone: The read falls 3 residues short of the CDR3 end, and the missing part is taken from the germline J gene. This sequence joins TRBV20-1 and TRBJ2-7, with D maybe TRBD1 (6 bases). Trimming pared 2 bases from V and 0 bases from J, leaving 14 bases between. The germline V gene has CDR1 DFQATT and CDR2 SNEGSKA (reference sequence). The CDR3 consists of 15 residues. The CDR3 loop is CSARSPTGASYEQYF. CDR3 bases read: TGCAGTGCTAGATCTCCGACAGGAGCCTCCTACGAG.

As concerns this clone: The missing CDR3 end, 3 residues past where the read stops, is filled in from the germline J gene. The J gene is TRBJ2-5, the V gene TRBV7-6, with a weak D call TRBD1 (6 bases). This CDR3 is 14 amino acids long. Trimming removed 0 bases at V and 4 bases at J, with 9 bases between. Germline loops: CDR1 SGHVS, CDR2 FNYEAQ. CDR3 sequence reads: CASSLAPQGETQYF. The DNA read from the CDR3 is TGTGCCAGCAGCTTAGCTCCACAGGGAGAGACC.

Judged by frequency, this clone is medium-sized (0.01 to 0.1%). The sequenced fragment ends 3 residues before the CDR3 boundary, so the rest is inferred from the germline J gene. The sample has other DNA sequences that encode this CDR3 too. This chain joins TRBV18 and TRBJ1-5; TRBD1 aligns across 9 bases. Germline lookup yields CDR1 KGHSH and CDR2 LQKENI. V gave up 3 bases and J gave up 4 bases; unmatched junction bases: 4. The CDR3 is 15 amino acids. CDR3 DNA (partial): TGTGCCAGCTCACCGGACAGGGGCGGGAATCAGCCC. This gives the protein CASSPDRGGNQP. The complete CDR3 sequence is CASSPDRGGNQPQHF.

Of note for this clone: With the read ending 3 residues before the CDR3 end, the germline J gene is used to fill in that end. This chain connects TRBV13 to TRBJ2-1; D remains ambiguous. With 5 bases removed from V and 6 bases from J, the gap between germline ends came to 5 bases. This CDR3 has 11 amino acids. Per germline, CDR1 PRHDT and CDR2 FYEKMQ (reference sequence). The CDR3 sequence: CASSLRNEQFF. The DNA read from the CDR3 is TGTGCCAGCAGCCTTCGCAATGAG.

Details on this clone: Read sequence stops 3 residues before the CDR3 end, and the germline J gene provides the missing end. The chain has TRBV27 and TRBJ1-4; 11 positions match TRBD1. CDR1 is MNHEY, CDR2 SMNVEV, per germline (reference sequence). The junction had 6 bases not matched to a gene; V was cut back by 5 bases and J by 7 bases. The CDR3 has 15 amino acids. The CDR3 bases that were read are TGTGCCAGCAGTCCACGGGACAGGGGGAGTGAAAAA. Translation: CASSPRDRGSEK. In full, the CDR3 reads CASSPRDRGSEKLFF.

A word on this clone: The CDR3 end is not reached by the read, which stops 3 residues before it; the germline J gene fills it in. The rearrangement uses TRBV5-4 and TRBJ2-3; 7 nucleotides line up with TRBD2. Germline V CDR1 and CDR2: SGHNT, YYREEE (reference sequence). V shed 4 bases and J 8 bases; nucleotides not matched to a gene: 4. The length of the CDR3 is 12 residues. The CDR3 bases that were read are TGTGCCAGCAGCGCGACTAGCAGTACG. Its protein product is CASSATSST. The whole CDR3 is CASSATSSTQYF.

With respect to this clone: The read halts 3 residues ahead of the CDR3 end, with the missing end drawn from the germline J gene. This chain uses TRBV2 with TRBJ2-3, with TRBD1 as a possible D gene (6 bases). The CDR3 totals 15 residues. CDR1 and CDR2 from the germline V gene are SNHLY and FYNNEI. V dropped 6 bases and J dropped 6 bases, with 19 bases sitting between them. CDR3 region: CASSPGQKAGDTQYF. The part of the CDR3 DNA that was read is TGTGCCAGCAGCCCCGGACAGAAGGCTGGGGATACG.

Regarding this clone: The read ends 3 residues early relative to the CDR3; the germline J gene fills the gap. The V gene is TRBV12-3 or TRBV12-4, the J gene TRBJ2-7; 8 nucleotides align to TRBD2. J gave up 3 bases and V 2 bases, and 6 bases lay outside the gene matches. The CDR3 is 15 residues long. CDR3: CASSLNSGDLYEQYF. The CDR3 DNA, read in part, is TGTGCCAGCAGTTTAAATAGCGGGGATCTCTACGAG.

Details on this clone: The CDR3 end lies 3 residues beyond the end of the read and is filled in from the germline J gene. The chain carries TRBV5-1 and TRBJ2-2; perhaps TRBD1 as D (5 bases). V was trimmed by 4 bases and J by 0 bases, leaving 10 bases between them. Germline values: CDR1 SGHRS, CDR2 YFSETQ. This CDR3 region has 15 residues. The CDR3 here is CASSLRVANTGELFF. CDR3 bases read: TGCGCCAGCAGCCTCAGGGTAGCGAACACCGGGGAG.

Incomplete CDR3 DNA: TGTGCCAGTAGTCTCGTAAAAAGGGCTAATGAAAAA. Translated, it gives CASSLVKRANEK. The full CDR3 sequence reads CASSLVKRANEKLFF. The chain combines TRBV19 with TRBJ1-4; D unresolved. The read is 3 residues too short to cover the CDR3 end, so that end is filled in from the germline J gene. CDR3 length equals 15 residues. V was pared by 5 bases and J by 3 bases, with 13 bases between. Germline V gene lookup returns CDR1 LNHDA and CDR2 SQIVND (reference sequence).

Turning to this clone: Read sequence stops 3 residues before the CDR3 end, and the germline J gene provides the missing end. This chain uses TRBV6-4 with TRBJ1-2; unclear D gene. CDR3 length: 13 amino acids. Trimming stripped 0 bases from V and 7 bases from J, with 9 bases between. Germline values: CDR1 MRHNA, CDR2 SNTAGT. Incomplete CDR3 DNA: TGTGCCAGCAGTGACTCTATGGCTTCTGGC. Amino acid sequence: CASSDSMASG. The whole CDR3 sequence is CASSDSMASGYTF.

A note on this clone: The read ends 3 residues shy of where the CDR3 ends; the end is completed using the germline J gene. The chain joins TRBV19 to TRBJ1-6; D remains unclear. The germline V gene has CDR1 LNHDA and CDR2 SQIVND (reference sequence). This CDR3 is built from 12 residues. V was trimmed by 8 bases and J by 6 bases, leaving 8 bases between them. The CDR3 reads CASCGRNSPLHF. Incomplete CDR3 DNA: TGTGCCAGTTGCGGCCGTAATTCACCC.

To note about this clone: The read ends 3 residues before the CDR3 terminus; that terminus is restored from the germline J gene. The rearrangement uses TRBV5-1 and TRBJ1-2; 9 bases agree with TRBD1. V lost 4 bases, J lost 2 bases, and 3 bases stayed unmatched. In germline, CDR1 is SGHRS, CDR2 YFSETQ. The CDR3 runs 14 residues. This CDR3 reads CASSPDRGNYGYTF. The part of the CDR3 DNA that was read is TGCGCCAGCAGCCCGGACAGGGGCAACTATGGC.

Note on this clone: The read gets to within 3 residues of the CDR3 end, and the germline J gene fills in the rest. This rearrangement joins TRBV11-2 to TRBJ2-2; D perhaps matches TRBD1 (5 bases). V was clipped by 5 bases and J by 3 bases, with 10 bases between them. Germline values: CDR1 SGHAT, CDR2 FQNNGV. The CDR3 loop spans 14 amino acids. The sequenced part of the CDR3 DNA is TGTGCCAGCAGCGGGGCCCCCCACACCGGGGAG. As protein: CASSGAPHTGE. The full CDR3 protein is CASSGAPHTGELFF.

To note about this clone: The DNA ends 3 residues before the CDR3 does, and the rest of the CDR3 is filled in from the germline J gene. This chain joins TRBV6-2 or TRBV6-3 and TRBJ2-4; 12 nucleotides align to TRBD2. The CDR3 sequence is 15 residues long. Germline lookup yields CDR1 MNHEY and CDR2 SVGEGT. The V segment lost 5 bases and the J segment 7 bases; nucleotides outside the gene matches: 6. CDR3 bases read: TGTGCCAGCAGTCACGGACTAGCGGGAACTAACATT. As protein: CASSHGLAGTNI. The whole CDR3 protein reads CASSHGLAGTNIQYF.

Of note for this clone: The read comes to an end 3 residues before the CDR3 does, leaving the germline J gene to fill in the end. This sequence joins TRBV20-1 and TRBJ1-1; perhaps TRBD1 as D (6 bases). Germline V gene sequence: CDR1 DFQATT, CDR2 SNEGSKA (reference sequence). The CDR3 is 15 amino acids. With 3 bases removed from V and 4 bases from J, the gap between germline ends came to 18 bases. The covered CDR3 bases are TGCAGTGCTAGGGGCTCCCCAACAGGGACCACTGAA. The encoded protein is CSARGSPTGTTE. In full, the CDR3 reads CSARGSPTGTTEAFF.

Regarding this clone: The read gets to within 3 residues of the CDR3 end, and the germline J gene fills in the rest. The V gene is TRBV20-1, the J gene TRBJ1-2; 10 nucleotides match TRBD1. Losses at the gene ends were 7 bases for V and 5 bases for J; bases not matched to a gene: 10. The germline gives CDR1 DFQATT, CDR2 SNEGSKA (reference sequence). This CDR3 contains 14 residues. CDR3 protein: CSVPGRDRGYGYTF. The CDR3 bases that were read are TGCAGTGTCCCCGGCAGGGACAGGGGTTATGGC.

In regard to this clone: The missing CDR3 end, 3 residues past where the read stops, is filled in from the germline J gene. The chain uses TRBV20-1 and TRBJ2-4; perhaps TRBD1 as D (6 bases). The CDR3 length is 15 residues. V lost 6 bases and J lost 0, with 15 bases in between. The germline V gene has CDR1 DFQATT and CDR2 SNEGSKA (reference sequence). The chain's CDR3 is CSAIDRPLAKNIQYF. The sequenced CDR3 bases are TGCAGTGCAATCGACAGGCCCCTAGCCAAAAACATT.

Considering frequency, this clone is medium-sized. Sequencing ends 3 residues short of the CDR3 end; the germline J gene provides the rest. The chain uses TRBV29-1 and TRBJ2-5; D may be TRBD2 (7 bases). The CDR3 covers 14 residues. CDR1 and CDR2 from the germline V gene are SQVTM and ANQGSEA. Trimming cost V 1 base and J 5 bases, with 14 bases left between them. CDR3: CSVEGLGGAETQYF. The covered CDR3 bases are TGCAGCGTTGAAGGACTAGGGGGGGCGGAGACC.

Remarks on this clone: The read stops 3 residues short of the end of the CDR3; the missing end is completed from the germline J gene. The chain uses TRBV5-1 and TRBJ2-7; D gene ambiguous. The CDR3 is 14 residues long. Germline V gives CDR1 SGHRS, CDR2 YFSETQ. Trimming took 1 base from V and 5 from J, leaving 13 bases between them. CDR3 loop: CASSLTSRLDEQYF. The CDR3 bases that were read are TGCGCCAGCAGCTTGACCTCACGACTTGACGAG.

This clone is labeled medium-sized based on frequency. The CDR3 end falls 3 residues outside the read, so it is completed with the germline J gene. This rearrangement joins TRBV7-8 to TRBJ2-6; D is unresolved. Trimming shortened V by 3 bases and J by 0 bases, and 3 bases separated the two germline ends. Germline-derived CDR1 and CDR2 are SGHVS and FQNEAQ. The CDR3 has 14 amino acids. The CDR3 is CASSFLSGANVLTF. The covered CDR3 bases are TGTGCCAGCAGCTTCCTCTCTGGGGCCAACGTC.

On this clone itself: Sequencing ends 3 residues short of the CDR3 end; the germline J gene provides the rest. V gene TRBV20-1 combines with J gene TRBJ2-7; tentatively, D is TRBD1 (6 bases). Germline CDR1 reads DFQATT; CDR2 reads SNEGSKA (reference sequence). Trimming left V 3 bases short and J 2 bases short, with 14 bases between. The CDR3 length is 14 residues. The covered CDR3 bases are TGCAGTGCTAGTCTCCCAGGGGCTCCCTACGAG. Protein: CSASLPGAPYE. In full, the CDR3 reads CSASLPGAPYEQYF.

In regard to this clone: The missing CDR3 end, 3 residues past where the read stops, is filled in from the germline J gene. The chain employs TRBV6-1 and TRBJ2-6; D is unresolved. The germline V gene encodes CDR1 MNHNS and CDR2 SASEGT. Trimming cost V 3 bases and J 1 base, with 10 bases left between them. The length of the CDR3 is 16 residues. The CDR3 here is CASSETDWSGANVLTF. The sequenced part of the CDR3 DNA is TGTGCCAGCAGTGAGACTGATTGGTCTGGGGCCAACGTC.